This TCR beta chain was retrieved from a study of patients and donors after allogeneic stem cell transplantation. A single record per CDR3 protein comes from TCRdb applying MiXCR to the RT-PCR reads. This table has 150,000 to 200,000 distinct CDR3 sequences, 20% to 25% appearing once. Germline lookup yields CDR1 SGHTA and CDR2 FQGNSA. V shed 5 bases, J shed 4 bases, and the junction held 3 bases outside the gene matches. The CDR3 is 13 amino acids. Sample: blood, either unsorted or a sorted T cell fraction (not recorded which). The sequence was obtained from a human donor who was either an allogeneic HSCT recipient or a stem cell or donor lymphocyte infusion donor (not recorded which). It is not recorded whose cells these are; they may come from a transplant donor. The chain employs TRBV7-2 and TRBJ1-2, with 8 bases that match TRBD1. As DNA, the CDR3 is TGTGCCAGCAGCCCGGGACAGGCCTATGGCTACACCTTC. Translating gives CASSPGQAYGYTF.